This is a list of T cell receptor beta chains from one sample in a study of T cell changes during pregnancy in multiple sclerosis. Libraries were prepared by immunoSEQ multiplex PCR; TCRdb keeps only in-frame clonotypes and omits some of them. The sample lists tens of thousands of clones; almost 90% were seen once. Sample: peripheral blood, taken after pregnancy. The receptor set was obtained from a female donor in good health, enrolled as a control in a pregnancy study. Each CDR3 is given with its conserved first and last residue. The D gene is left open where the match is weak. Clone size is not always given. Where it is, it says once, few, many or a class for expanded clones.

clone_size cdr3_length d_call j_call v_call cdr3_nt cdr3_aa
- 13 - TRBJ1-5 TRBV29-1 TGCAGCGTTGGGAGCCAGGGCGATCAGCCCCAGCATTTT CSVGSQGDQPQHF
few 14 - TRBJ1-2 TRBV27 TGTGCCAGCAGCCCGACAACCGTAAACTATGGCTACACCTTC CASSPTTVNYGYTF
- 14 - TRBJ1-2 TRBV28 TGTGCCAGCAGTTTCGTGACAGTAAACTATGGCTACACCTTC CASSFVTVNYGYTF
- 14 TRBD2 TRBJ2-1 TRBV27 TGTGCCACCCGGACTAGCGGGATATACAATGAGCAGTTCTTC CATRTSGIYNEQFF
once 16 TRBD2 TRBJ2-1 TRBV6-1 TGTGCCAGCAGTGCACAACCGGGACTAGCGTACAATGAGCAGTTCTTC CASSAQPGLAYNEQFF
- 12 - TRBJ2-2 TRBV9 TGTGCCAGCAGTCAGGGGCCCGGGGAGCTGTTTTTT CASSQGPGELFF
- 14 - TRBJ1-1 TRBV19 TGTGCCAGTAGTGGGAACAGGAAGAACACTGAAGCTTTCTTT CASSGNRKNTEAFF
- 17 TRBD2 TRBJ2-2 TRBV10-1 TGCGCCAGCAGTGAGGAGGTTAGCGGGATAAACACCGGGGAGCTGTTTTTT CASSEEVSGINTGELFF
- 12 TRBD2 TRBJ2-1 TRBV5-1 TGCGCCAGCAGCCCCGTAGCGGGAGACCAGTTCTTC CASSPVAGDQFF
- 17 TRBD2 TRBJ2-1 TRBV6-1 TGTGCCAGCAGTGACCATGAGGGACTAGCGGCCTACAATGAGCAGTTCTTC CASSDHEGLAAYNEQFF
- 14 - TRBJ1-1 TRBV2 TGTGCCAGCACGCGGGAGGAACTTATCACTGAAGCTTTCTTT CASTREELITEAFF
- 13 - TRBJ1-5 TRBV30 TGTGCCTGGAGTCACGGCGGCGGAAGACCCCAGCATTTT CAWSHGGGRPQHF
- 12 - TRBJ2-3 TRBV5-1 TGCGCCAGCAGCTTGAACGGGGGTACGCAGTATTTT CASSLNGGTQYF
- 16 - TRBJ1-2 TRBV28 TGTGCCAGCATCAAAAGAGGGTCAAAAGCTAACTATGGCTACACCTTC CASIKRGSKANYGYTF
- 16 TRBD2 TRBJ2-1 TRBV19 TGTGCCAGTAGTACCGCGGGACTAGCGGCAAACAATGAGCAGTTCTTC CASSTAGLAANNEQFF
- 15 TRBD2 TRBJ2-7 TRBV5-1 TGCGCCAGCAGCGCCGGGACTAGCGGTCCCTACGAGCAGTACTTC CASSAGTSGPYEQYF
- 13 TRBD2 TRBJ2-1 TRBV10-3 TGTGCCATCAGTGACGGGGGGGCCGGTGAGCAGTTCTTC CAISDGGAGEQFF
few 15 - TRBJ1-1 TRBV7-9 TGTGCCAGCAGCCCCACTGGGCCGGGGGGTACTGAAGCTTTCTTT CASSPTGPGGTEAFF
- 14 TRBD1 TRBJ1-2 TRBV7-9 TGTGCCAGCAGCCGGGACAGCCCGAACTATGGCTACACCTTC CASSRDSPNYGYTF
- 14 - TRBJ2-6 TRBV2 TGTGCCAGCACACCAGGGACTGGGGCCAACGTCCTGACTTTC CASTPGTGANVLTF
- 16 TRBD2 TRBJ2-1 TRBV4-1 TGCGCCAGCAGCTCGACACTAGCGGGAAGGTACAATGAGCAGTTCTTC CASSSTLAGRYNEQFF
- 10 - TRBJ2-5 TRBV30 TGTGCCTGGAGCCTAGGGACCCAGTACTTC CAWSLGTQYF
many 15 TRBD1 TRBJ2-1 TRBV6-4 TGTGCCAGCAGTGACTCCGGGACAGGGGGCAATGAGCAGTTCTTC CASSDSGTGGNEQFF
- 16 - TRBJ2-2 TRBV5-1 TGCGCCAGCAGCTTTTGGGGGGGCGCGAACACCGGGGAGCTGTTTTTT CASSFWGGANTGELFF
- 15 TRBD2 TRBJ2-1 TRBV19 TGTGCCAGTAGTATCCTGACTAGCGGATCAAATGAGCAGTTCTTC CASSILTSGSNEQFF
- 15 TRBD1 TRBJ1-2 TRBV18 TGTGCCAGCTCGCCAGGACAGGGGGCTTACTATGGCTACACCTTC CASSPGQGAYYGYTF